This T cell receptor beta chain is from a study of shared clonotypes between healthy human individuals. Overall study findings and caveats: Researchers sampled blood only, noting tissue repertoires likely differ. It was observed that roughly 4.8% of naive CD4 clonotypes were shared across a few donors.

The protocol was immunoSEQ multiplex PCR, while the TCRdb copy is restricted to in-frame clones and leaves out a portion. The data hold about 2 million clones, with over 85% observed a single time. CD45RO-negative, CCR7-positively selected cells formed the naive CD8 fraction, excluding terminally differentiated effector memory CD45RA+ cells. CDR3 length: 15 amino acids. V lost 5 bases and J lost 3; bases outside the gene matches: 6. Germline V gives CDR1 MRHNA, CDR2 SNTAGT. As for this clone: Its specificity is not known.

The rearrangement joins TRBV6-4 to TRBJ2-7; 11 nucleotides agree with TRBD2. Sample: naive CD8+ T cells sorted from blood. This TCR was recovered from a man aged 18 to 30 in good health. The CDR3 sequence is CASSKLAGASYEQYF. The CDR3, as DNA: TGTGCCAGCAGTAAACTAGCGGGGGCAAGCTACGAGCAGTACTTC.